A single sample is the source of the 17 T cell receptor beta chains below, sequenced in a study of patients and donors after allogeneic stem cell transplantation. TCRdb reprocessed the RT-PCR reads via MiXCR and lists one record per CDR3 protein. This table holds about a million distinct CDR3 sequences, 15% to 20% found once. The sequencing input was blood, either unsorted or a sorted T cell fraction (not recorded which). The receptors were gathered from a human donor who was either an allogeneic HSCT recipient or a stem cell or donor lymphocyte infusion donor (not recorded which). It is not recorded whose cells these are; they may come from a transplant donor.

The genes are TRBV28 and TRBJ2-2; the D gene is possibly TRBD1 (6 bases). Germline CDR1 MDHEN, CDR2 SYDVKM. The CDR3 loop spans 17 amino acids. The V and J ends lost 2 bases and 2 bases respectively, with 15 bases between them. The CDR3 is CASSLQEDRSNTGELFF. In DNA form, the CDR3 reads TGTGCCAGCAGTTTACAGGAGGACAGATCAAACACCGGGGAGCTGTTTTTT.

This clonotype has more than one count but fewer than ten. This chain links TRBV6-5 with TRBJ2-7; maybe TRBD2 (6 bases). In germline, CDR1 is MNHEY, CDR2 SVGAGI. With 4 bases removed from V and 7 bases from J, the gap between germline ends came to 26 bases. This CDR3 is 17 amino acids long. CDR3: CASSFATPGLRLGEQYF. CDR3 nucleotides: TGTGCCAGCAGTTTTGCCACCCCGGGACTCCGGCTAGGGGAGCAGTACTTC.

This clonotype was picked up a small number of times. The chain recombines TRBV6-2 or TRBV6-3 with TRBJ1-5; 7 bases line up with TRBD1. The CDR3 has 16 amino acids. Trimming took 5 bases from V and 0 from J; bases not matched to a gene: 7. Looked up from germline, CDR1 is MNHEY and CDR2 is SVGEGT. This chain's CDR3 is CASSHPTGYSNQPQHF. The CDR3 DNA is TGTGCCAGCAGTCACCCGACAGGGTATAGCAATCAGCCCCAGCATTTT.

This clonotype was found many times. J is TRBJ2-2 and V is TRBV4-2; D call uncertain. Germline loops: CDR1 LGHNA, CDR2 YNFKEQ. This CDR3 is 12 amino acids long. V dropped 4 bases and J dropped 4 bases, with 4 bases sitting between them. The CDR3: CASSPSTGELFF. CDR3 coding DNA: TGTGCCAGCAGCCCCTCCACCGGGGAGCTGTTTTTT.

This clonotype was counted a few times. The rearrangement joins TRBV20-1 to TRBJ2-4; D ambiguous. Trimming took off 3 bases at V and 6 bases at J, with 6 bases between the two ends. Germline V gene lookup returns CDR1 DFQATT and CDR2 SNEGSKA (reference sequence). The CDR3 length is 11 residues. The CDR3 sequence: CSASFGNIQYF. The CDR3 DNA is TGCAGTGCTAGTTTTGGAAACATTCAGTACTTC.

A few counts support this clonotype. This chain uses TRBV27 with TRBJ2-5; TRBD2 is a possible D gene (6 bases). V lost 3 bases, J lost 5 bases, and 19 bases lay in between. The CDR3 covers 16 residues. Germline-derived CDR1 and CDR2 are MNHEY and SMNVEV (reference sequence). CDR3 bases: TGTGCCAGCAGTTTTAAGGCTAGCGAGTACGGGGAGACCCAGTACTTC. Amino acid sequence: CASSFKASEYGETQYF.

This chain connects TRBV20-1 to TRBJ1-2, with D perhaps TRBD1 (5 bases). Germline V gene lookup returns CDR1 DFQATT and CDR2 SNEGSKA (reference sequence). This CDR3 spans 14 amino acids. The germline V and J ends were trimmed by 0 bases and 0 bases, with 8 bases remaining between them. CDR3: CSARDRQSNYGYTF. In nucleotides, the CDR3 is TGCAGTGCTAGAGATCGACAGTCTAACTATGGCTACACCTTC.

The chain couples TRBV28 to TRBJ1-3; D remains ambiguous. This CDR3 is built from 16 residues. Germline V lookup: CDR1 MDHEN, CDR2 SYDVKM. The V end lost 5 bases, the J end lost 0 bases, and 14 bases lay between the germline ends. CDR3 bases: TGTGCCAGCAGTCGGGCCCATTCTAGCTCTGGAAACACCATATATTTT. Encoded protein: CASSRAHSSSGNTIYF.

The CDR3 region is CASIKHSPGTANTGELFF. The CDR3, as DNA: TGTGCCAGTATTAAGCACTCACCAGGGACTGCGAACACCGGGGAGCTGTTTTTT. This sequence joins TRBV19 and TRBJ2-2; D may be TRBD2 (6 bases). The germline V gene has CDR1 LNHDA and CDR2 SQIVND (reference sequence). With 7 bases removed from V and 0 bases from J, the gap between germline ends came to 21 bases. The CDR3 totals 18 residues.

This clonotype has just a few counts. This rearrangement joins TRBV6-2 or TRBV6-3 to TRBJ2-1, with 8 bases lining up with TRBD2. This CDR3 spans 16 amino acids. V shed 2 bases, J shed 3 bases, and the junction held 6 bases outside the gene matches. The germline V gene has CDR1 MNHEY and CDR2 SVGEGT. The CDR3 DNA sequence: TGTGCCAGCAGTTACACTCAGCGGGGGTACTACAATGAGCAGTTCTTC. Translated, it gives CASSYTQRGYYNEQFF.

This clonotype appeared a few times. The chain employs TRBV27 and TRBJ2-2; D may match TRBD1 or TRBD2 (5 bases each). The V end lost 3 bases, the J end lost 3 bases, and 17 bases lay between the germline ends. This CDR3 has 17 residues. In germline, CDR1 is MNHEY, CDR2 SMNVEV (reference sequence). The CDR3 is CASSFQRGPGDTGELFF. CDR3 coding DNA: TGTGCCAGCAGTTTTCAGAGGGGACCCGGGGACACCGGGGAGCTGTTTTTT.

V is TRBV20-1 and J is TRBJ2-3, with TRBD2 matching 9 bases. The CDR3 contains 14 residues. Trimming removed 2 bases from V and 4 bases from J; junction bases left unmatched: 4. Germline lookup yields CDR1 DFQATT and CDR2 SNEGSKA (reference sequence). The CDR3 sequence: CSARKREAADTQYF. The CDR3 coding sequence is TGCAGTGCTAGAAAGCGGGAGGCGGCAGATACGCAGTATTTT.

Many counts were recorded for this clonotype. The V call is TRBV10-3, the J call TRBJ1-4, with a weak D call TRBD1 (5 bases). V gave up 5 bases and J gave up 0 bases, with 10 bases separating them. The CDR3 runs to 15 residues. CDR1 ENHRY and CDR2 SYGVKD come from the germline V gene. This chain's CDR3 is CAISRQPSTNEKLFF. DNA of the CDR3: TGTGCCATCAGTCGACAGCCTTCAACTAATGAAAAACTGTTTTTT.

The chain's CDR3 is CSARKQGVLYEQYF. Written as DNA, the CDR3 is TGCAGTGCTAGAAAGCAGGGGGTCCTCTACGAGCAGTACTTC. This chain joins TRBV20-1 and TRBJ2-7, with 7 bases identical to TRBD1. Trimming at V came to 2 bases and at J to 3 bases, leaving 7 bases not matched to a gene. Germline V gene lookup returns CDR1 DFQATT and CDR2 SNEGSKA (reference sequence). This CDR3 is 14 amino acids long.

The CDR3 sequence is CATSDLAGETDTQYF. The DNA of the CDR3 is TGTGCCACCAGTGACTTAGCGGGGGAGACAGATACGCAGTATTTT. The chain links TRBV24-1 to TRBJ2-3; 9 bases are shared with TRBD2. J was trimmed by 3 bases and V by 4 bases; bases with no gene match: 4. In germline, CDR1 is KGHDR, CDR2 SFDVKD. The CDR3 contains 15 residues.

Points on this clonotype: This likely comes from a read error, as the CDR3 has no conserved phenylalanine or tryptophan at its end. The DNA is left out, because the CDR3 cannot be placed on it with certainty; the CDR3 is given as TCRdb lists it. The rearrangement joins TRBV5-1 to TRBJ2-7; TRBD1, the table's D call, was not compared with the DNA. Germline assignment: CDR1 SGHRS and CDR2 YFSETQ. The CDR3 adds up to 11 amino acids, both ends counted. The CDR3 sequence is CASSLVVTGGY.

This clonotype was detected only a few times. A read error likely explains this, since a far larger clone differs by one base. The V and J genes are TRBV6-1 and TRBJ2-3; no clear D. Germline CDR1 and CDR2: MNHNS and SASEGT. CDR3 size: 11 residues. The ends were cut back, 7 bases at V and 2 bases at J, with 4 bases in the middle. The CDR3 coding sequence is TGTGCCAGCACCTACACAGATACGCAGTATTTT. Amino acid sequence: CASTYTDTQYF.